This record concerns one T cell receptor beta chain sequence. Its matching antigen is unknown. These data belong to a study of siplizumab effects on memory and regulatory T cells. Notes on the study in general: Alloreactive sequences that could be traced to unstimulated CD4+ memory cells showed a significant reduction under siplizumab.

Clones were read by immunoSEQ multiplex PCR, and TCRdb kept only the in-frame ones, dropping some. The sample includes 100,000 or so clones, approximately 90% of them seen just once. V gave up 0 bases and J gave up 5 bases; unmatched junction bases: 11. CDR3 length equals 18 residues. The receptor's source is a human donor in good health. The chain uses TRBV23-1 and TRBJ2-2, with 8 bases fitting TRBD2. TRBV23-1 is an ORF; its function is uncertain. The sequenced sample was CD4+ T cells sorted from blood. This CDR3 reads CASSQSNWRGACTGELFF. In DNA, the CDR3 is TGCGCCAGCAGTCAATCGAATTGGCGGGGGGCTTGTACCGGGGAGCTGTTTTTT.